The entry that follows covers one T cell receptor beta chain sequence. In the original workflow: Estimation of nucleated cell counts relied on the amplification of reference gene primers. Method: immunoSEQ multiplex PCR; TCRdb's copy keeps in-frame clones and lacks some. D and trimming come from the DNA, and the V and J calls and clone size come from that table. Here the sample spans 50,000 or so clones, over 80% being singletons. The entry originates in a study of blood T cell repertoires in COVID-19. Study-wide context: Collection of acute and convalescent COVID-19 samples took place in the United States, Italy and Spain. From T cells, B-cell-depleted T cells, or PBMCs came the material, which was cDNA or gDNA.

The CDR3 length is 15 residues. The V segment lost 10 bases and the J segment 6 bases; nucleotides outside the gene matches: 12. Germline CDR1 reads ENHRY; CDR2 reads SYGVKD. The receptor comes from an older man with acute or convalescent COVID-19. Specimen: peripheral blood. This sequence joins TRBV10-3 and TRBJ2-1; the match to TRBD2 covers 10 bases. The CDR3 DNA sequence: TGTGCCACCTATCCGGGACTAGCGCCTTCCAATGAGCAGTTCTTC. Translation: CATYPGLAPSNEQFF.